This T cell receptor (beta chain) was captured in a study of T-cell memory formation after mild COVID-19. Study background: TCR clusters mostly belonged to single donors. General study results and limits: Memory sampled before infection contained some responding clones, suggesting cross-reactive memory joined.

TCRdb reprocessed the 5' RACE reads via MiXCR and lists one record per CDR3 protein. The sample lists roughly 300,000 distinct CDR3 sequences, roughly 15% occurring once. V lost 2 bases, J lost 0 bases, and 8 bases lay in between. The CDR3 extends over 14 amino acids. CDR1 SGHRS and CDR2 YFSETQ come from the germline V gene. The sample holds a few counts of this clonotype. Its antigen is as yet unknown. This clonotype was obtained from a young man who had mild COVID-19 (a few samples of this study predate the infection). Cell type and time point are not known. This chain joins TRBV5-1 and TRBJ1-1; D is ambiguous. Sample: PBMCs or a T cell subset sorted from them (not recorded which). The CDR3 is CASSFEAMNTEAFF. In DNA, the CDR3 is TGCGCCAGCAGCTTCGAAGCTATGAACACTGAAGCTTTCTTT.